The present T cell receptor (beta chain) was sequenced within a study of T-cell memory formation after mild COVID-19. Constant-segment primers and 5'RACE yielded cDNA libraries for TCR alpha and TCR beta, each carrying sample barcodes and UMIs. TCRdb re-analysed the 5' RACE reads in MiXCR, keeping a single row per CDR3 protein. The data hold 450,000 to 700,000 distinct CDR3 sequences, with about a sixth observed a single time. The sequencing input was PBMCs or a T cell subset sorted from them (not recorded which). The source is an adult woman who had mild COVID-19 (a few samples of this study predate the infection). Cell type and time point are not known.

CDR3 protein: CASSRPGQHEKLFF. The CDR3 DNA is TGTGCCAGCAGCCGACCGGGACAGCATGAAAAACTGTTTTTT. The V call is TRBV7-9, the J call TRBJ1-4; 7 bases line up with TRBD1. V shed 5 bases and J 6 bases; nucleotides not matched to a gene: 6. Germline V lookup: CDR1 SEHNR, CDR2 FQNEAQ (reference sequence). The CDR3 spans 14 residues.